This T cell receptor (beta chain) was recovered during a study of memory CD4+ T cells and cytomegalovirus serostatus. V trimming: 4 bases; J trimming: 9 bases; junction bases outside the gene matches: 6. The V gene's germline CDR1 is SQVTM and CDR2 ANQGSEA. This CDR3 is built from 13 residues. The method was immunoSEQ multiplex PCR; TCRdb's version includes in-frame clones alone and lacks a portion of them. This sample yields about 41,000 clones, of which 75% to 85% are seen a single time; under 8% belongs to the top ten. This clone was detected a few times. Single viable CD3+CD4+CD8-CD45RO+ cells were sorted as the memory CD4+ T cells.

This receptor was taken from an adult in good health and CMV-seronegative. This chain joins TRBV29-1 and TRBJ2-1; 10 nucleotides line up with TRBD1. Sequences were obtained from memory CD4+ T cells from blood. CDR3 region: CSVGPTGGREQFF. The CDR3, as DNA: TGCAGCGTTGGCCCGACAGGGGGCCGTGAGCAGTTCTTC.